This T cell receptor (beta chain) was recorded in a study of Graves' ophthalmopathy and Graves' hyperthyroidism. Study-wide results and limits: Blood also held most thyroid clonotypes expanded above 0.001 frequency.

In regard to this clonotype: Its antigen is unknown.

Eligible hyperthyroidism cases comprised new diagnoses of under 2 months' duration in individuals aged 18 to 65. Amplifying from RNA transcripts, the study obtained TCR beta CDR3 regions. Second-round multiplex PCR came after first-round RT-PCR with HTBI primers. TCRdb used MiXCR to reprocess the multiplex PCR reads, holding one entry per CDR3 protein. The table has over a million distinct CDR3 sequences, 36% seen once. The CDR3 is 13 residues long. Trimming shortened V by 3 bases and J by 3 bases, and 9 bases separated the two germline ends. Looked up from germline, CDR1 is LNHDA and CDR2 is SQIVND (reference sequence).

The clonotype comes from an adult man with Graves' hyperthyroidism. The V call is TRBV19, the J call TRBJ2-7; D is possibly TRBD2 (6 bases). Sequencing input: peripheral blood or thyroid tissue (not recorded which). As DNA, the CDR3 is TGTGCCAGTAGTATGGAGGGAGACTACGAGCAGTACTTC. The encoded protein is CASSMEGDYEQYF.